The rows below give T cell receptor beta chains drawn from one sample of a study of technical replicates of blood from a few donors. Only in-frame clones appear in the TCRdb table, and some are missing; sequencing was by immunoSEQ multiplex PCR. The sample holds tens of thousands of clones, approximately 96% seen once. The sequencing input was T cells isolated from PBMCs. These receptors were collected from a human donor in good health. Each CDR3 is given with its conserved first and last residue. Each record gives: D gene, clone size, J gene, V gene, CDR3 DNA, CDR3 protein. The D gene is left open where the match is weak. The size of a clone is reported for some rows only, either as once, few or many, or as a class for expanded clones.

d_call: -; clone_size: -; j_call: TRBJ1-5; v_call: TRBV7-8; cdr3_nt: TGTGCCAGCAGCCAAGACTCTAGGGGGAAAGGGCCCCAGCATTTT; cdr3_aa: CASSQDSRGKGPQHF
d_call: TRBD1; clone_size: -; j_call: TRBJ2-7; v_call: TRBV5-4; cdr3_nt: TGTGCCAGCAGCTTACCCCGTGGGACAGGGTTCGGCGAGCAGTACTTC; cdr3_aa: CASSLPRGTGFGEQYF
d_call: -; clone_size: -; j_call: TRBJ2-3; v_call: TRBV10-1; cdr3_nt: TGCGCCAGCAGTAAACGGGACTCTCTTCGGGGAGATACGCAGTATTTT; cdr3_aa: CASSKRDSLRGDTQYF
d_call: -; clone_size: -; j_call: TRBJ1-5; v_call: TRBV7-8; cdr3_nt: TGTGCCAGCAGCTTAGACGGGTTGAGCAATCAGCCCCAGCATTTT; cdr3_aa: CASSLDGLSNQPQHF
d_call: TRBD1; clone_size: -; j_call: TRBJ1-4; v_call: TRBV9; cdr3_nt: TGTGCCAGCAGCGTAGAGGGACAGGGTGATGAAAAACTGTTTTTT; cdr3_aa: CASSVEGQGDEKLFF
d_call: -; clone_size: -; j_call: TRBJ1-1; v_call: TRBV10-1; cdr3_nt: TGCGCCACCAGATGGGACTTGAACACTGAAGCTTTCTTT; cdr3_aa: CATRWDLNTEAFF
d_call: -; clone_size: once; j_call: TRBJ1-1; v_call: TRBV5-1; cdr3_nt: TGCGCCAGCTCCTTGGGGGGGGTCGGTACTGAAGCTTTCTTT; cdr3_aa: CASSLGGVGTEAFF
d_call: -; clone_size: -; j_call: TRBJ2-1; v_call: TRBV4-2; cdr3_nt: TGTGCCAGCAGCCAAGATCTAGGAGGGCAGGGCTACAATGAGCAGTTCTTC; cdr3_aa: CASSQDLGGQGYNEQFF
d_call: TRBD2; clone_size: -; j_call: TRBJ2-7; v_call: TRBV19; cdr3_nt: TGTGCCAGTAGTCCTTACGCCTTACAGAGCGGGATGAACGAGCAGTACTTC; cdr3_aa: CASSPYALQSGMNEQYF
d_call: TRBD2; clone_size: -; j_call: TRBJ2-1; v_call: TRBV9; cdr3_nt: TGTGCCAGCAGCGTAGCTTGGGGAGGGTACAATGAGCAGTTCTTC; cdr3_aa: CASSVAWGGYNEQFF
d_call: TRBD2; clone_size: -; j_call: TRBJ2-1; v_call: TRBV5-4; cdr3_nt: TGTGCCAGCAGCTCCGTCGCGGGAGGGCCTCAGTACAATGAGCAGTTCTTC; cdr3_aa: CASSSVAGGPQYNEQFF
d_call: -; clone_size: -; j_call: TRBJ2-5; v_call: TRBV5-1; cdr3_nt: TGCGCCAGCAGCCCGGGACTTCTCGAGACCCAGTACTTC; cdr3_aa: CASSPGLLETQYF
d_call: -; clone_size: -; j_call: TRBJ1-2; v_call: TRBV29-1; cdr3_nt: TGCAGCGCCGAATACGGGTCGGGCTATGGCTACACCTTC; cdr3_aa: CSAEYGSGYGYTF
d_call: TRBD2; clone_size: -; j_call: TRBJ2-2; v_call: TRBV19; cdr3_nt: TGTGCCAGTAGTATAGGAGCGGGAGCGGGCACCGGGGAGCTGTTTTTT; cdr3_aa: CASSIGAGAGTGELFF
d_call: TRBD1; clone_size: -; j_call: TRBJ1-3; v_call: TRBV18; cdr3_nt: TGTGCCAGCTCACCTCGCTCCGGGACAGAGATAATCTCTGGAAACACCATATATTTT; cdr3_aa: CASSPRSGTEIISGNTIYF
d_call: -; clone_size: -; j_call: TRBJ2-3; v_call: TRBV5-6; cdr3_nt: TGTGCCAGCAGCGAGGGAGTAGTATACCTCACAGATACGCAGTATTTT; cdr3_aa: CASSEGVVYLTDTQYF
d_call: -; clone_size: -; j_call: TRBJ2-7; v_call: TRBV28; cdr3_nt: TGTGCCAGCATCAACGGCTACGAGCAGTACTTC; cdr3_aa: CASINGYEQYF
d_call: TRBD2; clone_size: -; j_call: TRBJ2-1; v_call: TRBV30; cdr3_nt: TGTGCCTGGAGTGTTATGTCTAGCGGGAAAGATGAGCAGTTCTTC; cdr3_aa: CAWSVMSSGKDEQFF
d_call: -; clone_size: -; j_call: TRBJ1-4; v_call: TRBV5-1; cdr3_nt: TGCGCCAGCAGTGACGGCGGCAGGGAAGATGAAAAACTGTTTTTT; cdr3_aa: CASSDGGREDEKLFF
d_call: TRBD1; clone_size: -; j_call: TRBJ1-4; v_call: TRBV29-1; cdr3_nt: TGCAGCGTTGGGGGAGGAACAGGGGCGCTAGGGGCTAATGAAAAACTGTTTTTT; cdr3_aa: CSVGGGTGALGANEKLFF
d_call: -; clone_size: -; j_call: TRBJ1-1; v_call: TRBV19; cdr3_nt: TGTGCCAGTAGTATTCGGGGGGGCAATGAAGCTTTCTTT; cdr3_aa: CASSIRGGNEAFF
d_call: -; clone_size: -; j_call: TRBJ2-2; v_call: TRBV12-2; cdr3_nt: TGTGCAAGTCGCCCTGGACAGGGCGACACCGGGGAGCTGTTTTTT; cdr3_aa: CASRPGQGDTGELFF
d_call: TRBD1; clone_size: once; j_call: TRBJ1-1; v_call: TRBV14; cdr3_nt: TGTGCCAGCAGCCAGATTGGACAGGTCCTGAACACTGAAGCTTTCTTT; cdr3_aa: CASSQIGQVLNTEAFF
d_call: TRBD2; clone_size: -; j_call: TRBJ2-7; v_call: TRBV28; cdr3_nt: TGTGCCAGCAGTTTAATAAGGGAGGGCCACGAGCAGTACTTC; cdr3_aa: CASSLIREGHEQYF
d_call: -; clone_size: -; j_call: TRBJ2-2; v_call: TRBV19; cdr3_nt: TGTGCCAGTAGTCCACGCCAGCGGGACACCGGGGAGCTGTTTTTT; cdr3_aa: CASSPRQRDTGELFF
d_call: -; clone_size: -; j_call: TRBJ2-3; v_call: TRBV30; cdr3_nt: TGTGCCTGGAGTACGGCAGATACGCAGTATTTT; cdr3_aa: CAWSTADTQYF
d_call: TRBD1; clone_size: -; j_call: TRBJ2-7; v_call: TRBV10-3; cdr3_nt: TGTGCCATCAGTGAGCCAGGACAGGGGGAATCCCGGGACAGACCCTACGAGCAGTACTTC; cdr3_aa: CAISEPGQGESRDRPYEQYF
d_call: -; clone_size: -; j_call: TRBJ1-3; v_call: TRBV4-3; cdr3_nt: TGCGCCAGCAGCCAAGTGGACAGCTCTGGAAACACCATATATTTT; cdr3_aa: CASSQVDSSGNTIYF
d_call: -; clone_size: -; j_call: TRBJ1-1; v_call: TRBV19; cdr3_nt: TGTGCCAGTAGTATAAGCGGGGCCAGAGCGGAAGCTTTCTTT; cdr3_aa: CASSISGARAEAFF
d_call: -; clone_size: once; j_call: TRBJ1-5; v_call: TRBV7-2; cdr3_nt: TGTGCCAGCAGCTTAGTTTTCGGGGAGGGGAGAATTCAGCCCCAGCATTTT; cdr3_aa: CASSLVFGEGRIQPQHF
d_call: -; clone_size: -; j_call: TRBJ1-3; v_call: TRBV4-1; cdr3_nt: TGCGCCAGCAGCCAACCCGAGATTATTACAAACACCATATATTTT; cdr3_aa: CASSQPEIITNTIYF
d_call: -; clone_size: -; j_call: TRBJ2-4; v_call: TRBV5-6; cdr3_nt: TGTGCCAGCAGCGGGCAGTTCTCTAACAAAAACATTCAGTACTTC; cdr3_aa: CASSGQFSNKNIQYF
d_call: TRBD1; clone_size: -; j_call: TRBJ1-1; v_call: TRBV28; cdr3_nt: TGTGCCAGCAGTCAACTAAGGGGGCGCTGGAGGGCTTTCTTT; cdr3_aa: CASSQLRGRWRAFF
d_call: TRBD2; clone_size: -; j_call: TRBJ2-7; v_call: TRBV27; cdr3_nt: TGTGCCAGCAGTTTATCCGGATCGCAACTAGCGGGAGGGAGCGAGCAGTACTTC; cdr3_aa: CASSLSGSQLAGGSEQYF
d_call: TRBD1; clone_size: -; j_call: TRBJ1-1; v_call: TRBV15; cdr3_nt: TGTGCCACCAGCAGATATGGGACAGCCAACACTGAAGCTTTCTTT; cdr3_aa: CATSRYGTANTEAFF
d_call: TRBD2; clone_size: -; j_call: TRBJ2-7; v_call: TRBV4-3; cdr3_nt: TGCGCCAGCAGCCAAGCAACTAGCGGGAGTTCCTACGAGCAGTACTTC; cdr3_aa: CASSQATSGSSYEQYF
d_call: -; clone_size: -; j_call: TRBJ2-1; v_call: TRBV9; cdr3_nt: TGTGCCAGCAGCGTAGTTCGCGAATACAATGAGCAGTTCTTC; cdr3_aa: CASSVVREYNEQFF
d_call: -; clone_size: -; j_call: TRBJ2-1; v_call: TRBV7-7; cdr3_nt: TGTGCTAGCAGCTTTGCGGGTTTCAATGAGCAGTTCTTC; cdr3_aa: CASSFAGFNEQFF
d_call: -; clone_size: -; j_call: TRBJ1-1; v_call: TRBV6-5; cdr3_nt: TGTGCCAGCAAACCCGGGTTGAACACTGAAGCTTTCTTT; cdr3_aa: CASKPGLNTEAFF
d_call: -; clone_size: -; j_call: TRBJ1-4; v_call: TRBV19; cdr3_nt: TGTGCCAGTAGTATACAGGGATGGAGTGAAAAACTGTTTTTT; cdr3_aa: CASSIQGWSEKLFF
d_call: -; clone_size: -; j_call: TRBJ1-1; v_call: TRBV15; cdr3_nt: TGTGCCACCAGCAGCAGCCGAAGGGAAACGGGGATAAGTGGTTTCTTT; cdr3_aa: CATSSSRRETGISGFF
d_call: -; clone_size: -; j_call: TRBJ2-5; v_call: TRBV6-5; cdr3_nt: TGTGCCAGCAGTTACTCCGGGCAGGGGGAGGCCCAGTACTTC; cdr3_aa: CASSYSGQGEAQYF
d_call: -; clone_size: -; j_call: TRBJ1-5; v_call: TRBV28; cdr3_nt: TGTGCCAGCAGTAGGGGAGGGCGAGTCCAGCCCCAGCATTTT; cdr3_aa: CASSRGGRVQPQHF
d_call: -; clone_size: -; j_call: TRBJ1-1; v_call: TRBV5-1; cdr3_nt: TGCGCCAGCAGCTTTGGAGGGGAGAACACTGAAGCTTTCTTT; cdr3_aa: CASSFGGENTEAFF
d_call: -; clone_size: -; j_call: TRBJ1-1; v_call: TRBV11-2; cdr3_nt: TGTGCCAGCAGCTTAGTGCGACTTCGGGAAGCTTTCTTT; cdr3_aa: CASSLVRLREAFF
d_call: TRBD1; clone_size: -; j_call: TRBJ1-2; v_call: TRBV29-1; cdr3_nt: TGCAGCGTTAAGGGGGCGCATGACTATGGCTACACCTTC; cdr3_aa: CSVKGAHDYGYTF
d_call: -; clone_size: -; j_call: TRBJ2-1; v_call: TRBV11-2; cdr3_nt: TGTGCCAGCAGCCAGGGGTTTGAGCAGTTCTTC; cdr3_aa: CASSQGFEQFF
d_call: -; clone_size: -; j_call: TRBJ1-2; v_call: TRBV7-9; cdr3_nt: TGTGCCAGCAGCTTCTCCGGGACTCAGGATGGCTACACCTTC; cdr3_aa: CASSFSGTQDGYTF
d_call: TRBD2; clone_size: -; j_call: TRBJ2-3; v_call: TRBV28; cdr3_nt: TGTGCCAGCAGTTTGGCGGGGGGCACAGATACGCAGTATTTT; cdr3_aa: CASSLAGGTDTQYF
d_call: -; clone_size: -; j_call: TRBJ2-5; v_call: TRBV11-2; cdr3_nt: TGTGCCAGCAGCTCTCCCCTGGGGGCAAGCGAGACCCAGTACTTC; cdr3_aa: CASSSPLGASETQYF
d_call: TRBD1; clone_size: -; j_call: TRBJ1-2; v_call: TRBV6-5; cdr3_nt: TGTGCCAGCAGTTACTCGGGACAGGGTGAAACCTTC; cdr3_aa: CASSYSGQGETF
d_call: TRBD1; clone_size: -; j_call: TRBJ1-4; v_call: TRBV9; cdr3_nt: TGTGCCAGCAGCTCCTGGACAGGGGGCTTCACTAATGAAAAACTGTTTTTT; cdr3_aa: CASSSWTGGFTNEKLFF
d_call: -; clone_size: -; j_call: TRBJ2-1; v_call: TRBV2; cdr3_nt: TGTGCCAGCAAAATGGGGGCGAACAATGAGCAGTTCTTC; cdr3_aa: CASKMGANNEQFF
d_call: TRBD2; clone_size: once; j_call: TRBJ2-7; v_call: TRBV27; cdr3_nt: TGTGCCAGCAGTTTATCTTCGGGAGGGGGGTACGAGCAGTACTTC; cdr3_aa: CASSLSSGGGYEQYF
d_call: -; clone_size: -; j_call: TRBJ1-5; v_call: TRBV7-8; cdr3_nt: TGTGCCAGCAGCCGAGGGAACCCCCTGAGGACTACTCAGCCCCAGCATTTT; cdr3_aa: CASSRGNPLRTTQPQHF
d_call: TRBD1; clone_size: -; j_call: TRBJ1-1; v_call: TRBV4-2; cdr3_nt: TGTGCCAGCAGCCAAGATCCTCGACAGGGAAGGACTGAAGCTTTCTTT; cdr3_aa: CASSQDPRQGRTEAFF
d_call: -; clone_size: -; j_call: TRBJ1-1; v_call: TRBV6-6; cdr3_nt: TGTGCCAGCAGTCTAGAGAACACTGAAGCTTTCTTT; cdr3_aa: CASSLENTEAFF
d_call: TRBD1; clone_size: -; j_call: TRBJ2-5; v_call: TRBV5-1; cdr3_nt: TGCGCCAGCAGCTTTAGGGGGCGCGGGGAGACCCAGTACTTC; cdr3_aa: CASSFRGRGETQYF
d_call: -; clone_size: -; j_call: TRBJ2-6; v_call: TRBV6-4; cdr3_nt: TGTGCCAGCTTAGACTGGGTCTCTGGGGCCAACGTCCTGACTTTC; cdr3_aa: CASLDWVSGANVLTF